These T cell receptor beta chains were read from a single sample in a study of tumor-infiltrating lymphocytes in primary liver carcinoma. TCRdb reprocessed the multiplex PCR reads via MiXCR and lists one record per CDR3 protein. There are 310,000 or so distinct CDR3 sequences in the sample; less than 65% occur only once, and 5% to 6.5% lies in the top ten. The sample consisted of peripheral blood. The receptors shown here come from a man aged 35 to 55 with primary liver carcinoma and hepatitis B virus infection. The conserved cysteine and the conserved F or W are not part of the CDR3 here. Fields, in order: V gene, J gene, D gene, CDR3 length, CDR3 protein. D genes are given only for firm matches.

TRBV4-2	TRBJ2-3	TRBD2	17	ASSQDRVLAELFTDTQY
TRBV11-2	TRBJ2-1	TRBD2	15	ANSMRLAGVSYNEQF
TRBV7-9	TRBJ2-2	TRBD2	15	ASSRLAGGPETGELF
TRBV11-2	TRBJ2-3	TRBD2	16	ASSSAVGSGSTADTQY
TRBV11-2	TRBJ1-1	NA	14	ASSPSCRVSVTDAF
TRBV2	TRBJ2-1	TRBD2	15	ASSGGTSGNSYNEQF
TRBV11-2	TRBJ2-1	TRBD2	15	ASSLTSGSGTYKEQF
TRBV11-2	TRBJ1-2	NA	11	ASMNEALYGYT
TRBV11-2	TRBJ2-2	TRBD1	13	ASSLIQGVTGELL
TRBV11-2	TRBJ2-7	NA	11	TSSLALLYEQC
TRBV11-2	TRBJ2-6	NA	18	ASNLGSRATGKSGANVLT
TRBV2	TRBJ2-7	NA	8	ASGQYEQY
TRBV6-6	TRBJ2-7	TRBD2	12	TSSTTSGGYEQY
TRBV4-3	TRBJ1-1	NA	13	ASSQDIRPNTEAF
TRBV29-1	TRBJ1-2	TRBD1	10	SVAQQGYGYT
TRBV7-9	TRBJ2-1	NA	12	ASSQPFRGDEQF
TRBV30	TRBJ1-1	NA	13	AWSGQGRGNTEAF
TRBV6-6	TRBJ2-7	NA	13	DSSYLGPRSYEEY
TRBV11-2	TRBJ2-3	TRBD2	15	ASSPSSSGRGTVTQY
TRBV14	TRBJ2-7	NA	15	ASSHLDPGHLSYEQY
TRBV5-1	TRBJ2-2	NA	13	ASSRGHTNTGELF
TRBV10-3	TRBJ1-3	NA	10	AISGQGNTMY
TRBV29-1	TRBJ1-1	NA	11	SAALLIDTEAF
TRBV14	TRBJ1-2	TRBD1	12	ASSQDRDRNGYN
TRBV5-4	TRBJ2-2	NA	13	ASSLALSNTGELF
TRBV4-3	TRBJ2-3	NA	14	ASSKVGEGVGDTQY
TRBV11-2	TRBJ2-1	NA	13	ASSLGRSSYNEQF
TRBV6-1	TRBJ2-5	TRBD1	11	ASSRTGGETQY
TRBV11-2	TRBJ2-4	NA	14	ASSSPQGPSENIQY
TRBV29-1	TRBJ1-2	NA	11	SVIAVTTYGYT
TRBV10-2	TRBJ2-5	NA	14	ASRGVTGRNLETQN
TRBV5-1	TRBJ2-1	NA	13	ASSLADWAYNEQF
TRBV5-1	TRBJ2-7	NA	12	ASVVGGQYYEQY
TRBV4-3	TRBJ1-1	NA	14	ASSQDRNSWNTEAF
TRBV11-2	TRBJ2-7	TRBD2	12	VSGFTSGSYEQY
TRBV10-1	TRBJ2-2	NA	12	ASKDGPNTGELF
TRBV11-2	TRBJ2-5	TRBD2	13	ASSKLTGGQETQY
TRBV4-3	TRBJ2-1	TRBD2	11	ASSQESGGPLN
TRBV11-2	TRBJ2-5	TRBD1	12	ANNFHDRGQTQY
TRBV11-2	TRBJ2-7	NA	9	ANTTCYEQY
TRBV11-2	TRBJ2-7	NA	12	TSSQDHKSHEQY
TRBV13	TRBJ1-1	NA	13	ASSLLGNLNTEAF
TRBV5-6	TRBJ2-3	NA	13	ASSLYSPVPDTHY
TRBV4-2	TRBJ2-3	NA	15	ASSPNFGGEDTDTQY
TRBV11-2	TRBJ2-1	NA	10	TSNLDYYEQF
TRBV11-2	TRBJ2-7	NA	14	ACSSLAVHGFYEQY
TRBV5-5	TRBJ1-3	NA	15	ASSAGTDLFSGNTIY
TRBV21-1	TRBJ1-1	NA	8	ARSGLRAF
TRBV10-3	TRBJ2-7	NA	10	AIPPADYEQY
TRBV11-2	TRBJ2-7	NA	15	ASSLGGIGRILSEKY
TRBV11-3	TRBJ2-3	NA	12	AGSLREGADTQY